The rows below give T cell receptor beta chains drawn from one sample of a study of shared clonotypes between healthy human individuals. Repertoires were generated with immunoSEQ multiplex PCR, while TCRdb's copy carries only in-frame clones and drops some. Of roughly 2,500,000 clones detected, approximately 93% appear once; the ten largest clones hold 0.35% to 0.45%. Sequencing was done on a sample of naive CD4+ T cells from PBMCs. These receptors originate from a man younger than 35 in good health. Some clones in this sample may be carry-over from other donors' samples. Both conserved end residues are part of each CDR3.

CASSLVQAVNEQFF,TRBV5-1,TRBJ2-1
CASSLRSTFYNEQFF,TRBV27,TRBJ2-1
CASSIDGRARQMADENTEAFF,TRBV19,TRBJ1-1
CASSPAGGNYGYTF,TRBV18,TRBJ1-2
CATSSPGTGYTGELFF,TRBV27,TRBJ2-2
CASSLSSGTGAGYTF,TRBV7-3,TRBJ1-2
CASSYRDRANYGYTF,TRBV5-1,TRBJ1-2
CASRAGVSTDTQYF,TRBV2,TRBJ2-3
CASSRPARASEQFF,TRBV7-8,TRBJ2-1
CSATLAAFF,TRBV20-1,TRBJ1-1
CASSPQPRGGTYGYTF,TRBV7-8,TRBJ1-2
CASSTGLAETYEQYF,TRBV5-4,TRBJ2-7
CASSLGDSYYGYTF,TRBV5-1,TRBJ1-2
CASSPLRDSNYGYTF,TRBV18,TRBJ1-2
CSVVGVYNTEAFF,TRBV29-1,TRBJ1-1
CASSLMASGIYEQFF,TRBV7-3,TRBJ2-1
CASTLDRNYGYTF,TRBV5-4,TRBJ1-2
CASSQAGSSSGELFF,TRBV4-1,TRBJ2-2
CANGSSGTGVNEQFF,TRBV7-9,TRBJ2-1
CASSDQGVGYEQYF,TRBV2,TRBJ2-7
CASSQDGTGSAGELFF,TRBV4-2,TRBJ2-2
CASSLDRGPYNEQFF,TRBV6-5,TRBJ2-1
CASSSYSGTNTGELFF,TRBV5-6,TRBJ2-2
CASSIGQDNEQFF,TRBV11-2,TRBJ2-1
CASRWTSGTSYEQYF,TRBV11-2,TRBJ2-7
CASSDGPGLAGPSTDTQYF,TRBV27,TRBJ2-3
CASNDRGYLMNTEAFF,TRBV19,TRBJ1-1
CASNRGVQETQYF,TRBV13,TRBJ2-5
CASSASVSYEQYF,TRBV18,TRBJ2-7
CASSLASGSSYEQYF,TRBV7-9,TRBJ2-7
CASSRRQGQETQYF,TRBV7-9,TRBJ2-5
CASSQVGTSGRAKAYNEQFF,TRBV4-2,TRBJ2-1
CASTAGGSYNEQFF,TRBV7-3,TRBJ2-1
CASSSQQNEAFF,TRBV2,TRBJ1-1
CAWSVRQVPLHF,TRBV30,TRBJ1-6
CASSPTSGSLGYTF,TRBV5-5,TRBJ1-2
CASSATVNTEAFF,TRBV9,TRBJ1-1
CASSLNRVGNQPQHF,TRBV28,TRBJ1-5
CASSLVGTGNTIYF,TRBV5-5,TRBJ1-3
CASSLYGTPDEQYF,TRBV18,TRBJ2-7
CASSPISGSSPKGQFF,TRBV18,TRBJ2-1
CASSFVETGELFF,TRBV7-2,TRBJ2-2
CASSGTSGTDTQYF,TRBV5-1,TRBJ2-3
CASSRDSYSGGQYF,TRBV7-2,TRBJ2-7
CASSLYRDSETYEQYF,TRBV5-1,TRBJ2-7
CASSLLRDSYEQYF,TRBV28,TRBJ2-7
CASTSRLAGAYEQYF,TRBV2,TRBJ2-7
CASTPRSPGNTIYF,TRBV28,TRBJ1-3
CASTLLAGGAGELFF,TRBV27,TRBJ2-2
CASSPGSPAQPQHF,TRBV5-1,TRBJ1-5
CASSETSHTEAFF,TRBV9,TRBJ1-1
CASTKTGTTEAFF,TRBV10-1,TRBJ1-1
CASSFLEHQETQYF,TRBV28,TRBJ2-5
CATSRTDSHIQYF,TRBV15,TRBJ2-4
CASRVSLGYGYTF,TRBV28,TRBJ1-2
CAWNGLYYNSPLHF,TRBV30,TRBJ1-6
CASSIGGGFNEQYF,TRBV19,TRBJ2-7
CASSSGNANTGELFF,TRBV7-2,TRBJ2-2
CASSPSDRGSYEQYF,TRBV18,TRBJ2-7
CASSPGTGATNEKLFF,TRBV7-9,TRBJ1-4